A single sample gave rise to the 14 T cell receptor beta chains below, sequenced in a study of cytomegalovirus exposure and HLA in healthy donors. Vbeta (60) and Jbeta (13) primers were used in the PCR. Sequencing was performed with immunoSEQ multiplex PCR; in TCRdb, only in-frame clones are kept and a portion is missing. The sample records about 170,000 clones, around 84% being singletons. Sample: PBMCs. The receptor source for this set is a man aged 18 to 29 in good health and CMV-seropositive.

The rearrangement joins TRBV4-2 to TRBJ1-4; no firm D call. CDR3 length equals 15 residues. Trimming cost V 0 bases and J 10 bases, with 15 bases left between them. CDR1 and CDR2 from the germline V gene are LGHNA and YNFKEQ. CDR3 bases: TGTGCCAGCAGCCAAGATCACGGCGAGAGCGCAAAACTGTTTTTT. Its protein is CASSQDHGESAKLFF.

This chain links TRBV2 with TRBJ2-1, with D possibly TRBD1 on 5 matching bases. The ends were cut back, 6 bases at V and 0 bases at J, with 21 bases in the middle. The CDR3 length is 18 residues. Germline CDR1 and CDR2: SNHLY and FYNNEI. CDR3 amino acids: CASSEWPPRVSSYNEQFF. In DNA, the CDR3 is TGTGCCAGCAGCGAATGGCCTCCCAGGGTAAGCTCCTACAATGAGCAGTTCTTC.

The chain employs TRBV5-5 and TRBJ2-3, with 8 bases identical to TRBD1. CDR1 and CDR2 (germline): SGHKS, YYEKEE (reference sequence). V trimming: 4 bases; J trimming: 6 bases; junction bases outside the gene matches: 10. The CDR3 loop spans 15 amino acids. In DNA form, the CDR3 reads TGTGCCAGCAGCCCCGGACAGGGTAAGGTCGATACGCAGTATTTT. Translation: CASSPGQGKVDTQYF. Complete variable domain (other parts from reference TRBV5-5 and TRBJ2-3): DAGVTQSPTHLIKTRGQQVTLRCSPISGHKSVSWYQQVLGQGPQFIFQYYEKEERGRGNFPDRFSARQFPNYSSELNVNALLLGDSALYLCASSPGQGKVDTQYFGPGTRLTVL.

The V and J genes are TRBV7-6 and TRBJ2-1; 7 nucleotides match TRBD2. Germline CDR1 is SGHVS and CDR2 is FNYEAQ. V shed 5 bases, J shed 3 bases, and the junction held 7 bases outside the gene matches. This CDR3 is built from 15 residues. This CDR3 is CASSPMAGVYNEQFF. For the CDR3, the DNA is TGTGCCAGCAGCCCGATGGCGGGGGTCTACAATGAGCAGTTCTTC.

V is TRBV9 and J is TRBJ2-3; tentative D call: TRBD2 (6 bases). This CDR3 is 16 amino acids long. The V end lost 3 bases, the J end lost 1 base, and 15 bases lay between the germline ends. Per the germline V gene, CDR1 is SGDLS and CDR2 is YYNGEE. The CDR3 protein is CASSEPLGGGTDTQYF. CDR3 nucleotide sequence: TGTGCCAGCAGCGAACCCCTGGGCGGGGGCACAGATACGCAGTATTTT. The full variable domain, its missing parts supplied by reference TRBV9 and TRBJ2-3, is DSGVTQTPKHLITATGQRVTLRCSPRSGDLSVYWYQQSLDQGLQFLIQYYNGEERAKGNILERFSAQQFPDLHSELNLSSLELGDSALYFCASSEPLGGGTDTQYFGPGTRLTVL.

This chain uses TRBV7-2 with TRBJ2-1, with TRBD2 matching over 9 bases. This CDR3 is 16 amino acids long. The V and J ends lost 1 base and 6 bases, in that order; junction bases with no gene match: 7. CDR1 is SGHTA and CDR2 is FQGNSA in the germline V gene. CDR3 in DNA: TGTGCCAGCAGCTTAGTTAAGAGCGGGGGGCTCAATGAGCAGTTCTTC. Protein: CASSLVKSGGLNEQFF.

This clone was observed a single time. V usage is TRBV6-5 and J usage is TRBJ2-7, with 10 bases fitting TRBD2. V was pared by 2 bases and J by 5 bases, with 9 bases of the junction left unmatched. The CDR3 spans 16 residues. In germline, CDR1 is MNHEY, CDR2 SVGAGI. The CDR3 nucleotides read TGTGCCAGCAGTTACGGTCTAGCGGGGGATCTGGACGAGCAGTACTTC. Protein product: CASSYGLAGDLDEQYF.

This clone was counted a single time. This chain uses TRBV6-6 with TRBJ2-3; D unresolved. The V gene lost 6 bases and the J gene lost 1 base, with 17 bases spanning the gap. Per the germline V gene, CDR1 is MNHNY and CDR2 is SVGAGI (reference sequence). The CDR3 totals 16 residues. For the CDR3, the DNA is TGTGCCAGCAGCTCCCGGCCCGACTGGGGCACAGATACGCAGTATTTT. It yields the protein CASSSRPDWGTDTQYF.

The chain carries TRBV5-4 and TRBJ2-2, with D possibly matching TRBD1 (7 bases). V was pared by 5 bases and J by 6 bases, with 17 bases between. The V gene's germline CDR1 is SGHNT and CDR2 YYREEE (reference sequence). The CDR3 extends over 15 amino acids. CDR3 nucleotide sequence: TGTGCCAGCAGTCAACGACAGGGAGGCGCCGGGGAGCTGTTTTTT. Translated: CASSQRQGGAGELFF.

CDR3 in amino acids: CASSPGQALGEAFF. The CDR3 DNA reads as TGTGCCAGCAGCCCGGGACAGGCCCTTGGTGAAGCTTTCTTT. The chain uses TRBV7-9 and TRBJ1-1; TRBD1 aligns across 8 bases. This CDR3 has 14 amino acids. Germline CDR1 reads SEHNR; CDR2 reads FQNEAQ (reference sequence). Unmatched junction bases numbered 9, after V lost 5 bases and J lost 7 bases.

The V call is TRBV30, the J call TRBJ1-4; the match to TRBD1 covers 9 bases. From germline, CDR1 is GTSNPN and CDR2 SVGIG (reference sequence). The trim removed 1 base at V and 4 bases at J, leaving 7 bases unmatched. This CDR3 region has 16 residues. The CDR3 loop is CAWSEGTGQINEKLFF. CDR3 DNA: TGTGCCTGGAGTGAAGGGACAGGGCAGATTAATGAAAAACTGTTTTTT. Full variable domain (outside the CDR3, taken from reference TRBV30 and TRBJ1-4): SQTIHQWPATLVQPVGSPLSLECTVEGTSNPNLYWYRQAAGRGLQLLFYSVGIGQISSEVPQNLSASRPQDRQFILSSKKLLLSDSGFYLCAWSEGTGQINEKLFFGSGTQLSVL.

The chain couples TRBV7-3 to TRBJ2-2, with D maybe TRBD2 (7 bases). V was pared by 6 bases and J by 4 bases, with 15 bases between. CDR1 is SGHTA, CDR2 FQGTGA, per germline. The CDR3 is made up of 15 amino acids. This CDR3 is CASRDGGGLTGELFF. CDR3 DNA sequence: TGTGCCAGCAGGGATGGGGGGGGCCTCACCGGGGAGCTGTTTTTT.

On this clone: Its ends do not fully match the called genes, so a read error is possible. Other DNA variants within this sample encode the same CDR3. V usage is TRBV9 and J usage is TRBJ2-7, with D possibly TRBD2 on 5 matching bases. This CDR3 has 15 residues. Germline CDR1 is SGDLS and CDR2 is YYNGEE. CDR3 DNA sequence: TGTGCCAGCAGCCCCCGTCGGGGAGCCTCCTACGAGCAATACTTC. Protein product: CASSPRRGASYEQYF.

The chain couples TRBV5-5 to TRBJ2-7; D remains unclear. CDR3 length: 11 amino acids. V lost 3 bases to trimming and J lost 5 bases, with 6 bases between them. Per germline, CDR1 SGHKS and CDR2 YYEKEE (reference sequence). CDR3 nucleotides: TGTGCCAGCAGCTATCGGGACGAGCAGTACTTC. It specifies CASSYRDEQYF. Supplemented by reference TRBV5-5 and TRBJ2-7, the full variable domain reads DAGVTQSPTHLIKTRGQQVTLRCSPISGHKSVSWYQQVLGQGPQFIFQYYEKEERGRGNFPDRFSARQFPNYSSELNVNALLLGDSALYLCASSYRDEQYFGPGTRLTVT.